This T cell receptor beta chain appears in the sequencing data of a study of blood T cell repertoires in COVID-19. On the study more broadly: Samples of COVID-19 (acute and convalescent) were obtained from the United States, Italy and Spain.

The length of the CDR3 is 15 residues. CDR1 SGDLS and CDR2 YYNGEE come from the germline V gene. V shed 0 bases, J shed 4 bases, and the junction held 4 bases outside the gene matches. Sequencing used immunoSEQ multiplex PCR; TCRdb keeps in-frame clones, though not all of them. This table has about 24,000 clones, about 89% appearing once. V usage is TRBV9 and J usage is TRBJ2-1; 7 nucleotides align to TRBD2. Input material: peripheral blood. This TCR derives from a human donor with active COVID-19. The donor label of this sample is uncertain. CDR3 coding DNA: TGTGCCAGCAGCGTAGGCCAAGCGGGATACAATGAGCAGTTCTTC. Its translation: CASSVGQAGYNEQFF.